The T cell receptor beta chain described here comes from a study of beta chain features in type 1 diabetes. Study-level points and caveats: Moderately but significantly shorter TCRB CDR3s were found in Type 1 diabetes patients in all four CD4+ subsets.

Notes on this clone: Its antigen is undetermined.

CDR1 SQVTM and CDR2 ANQGSEA come from the germline V gene. CDR3 length: 14 amino acids. Sequenced material consisted of expressed TCRB transcripts (all of the isolated RNA was reverse transcribed). Method: immunoSEQ multiplex PCR; TCRdb's copy keeps in-frame clones and lacks some. The sample gives over 700,000 clones, 15% to 20% of which show up once; around 0.02% is in the top ten. Sorting with CD45RO/CCR7/CD25/CD127/CD95/CD27 yielded naive, central memory, regulatory and stem-like memory CD4+ cells. Source material: naive CD4+ T cells from blood. The source is a woman between 18 and 29 years old in good health. This chain links TRBV29-1 with TRBJ2-5; 11 nucleotides line up with TRBD1. The J call may be in error: the DNA end matches TRBJ2-7 better. The CDR3 loop is CSVGGQGAYYEQYF. In nucleotides, the CDR3 is TGCAGCGTTGGAGGACAGGGGGCTTATTACGAGCAGTACTTC.